A single sample is the source of the 3 T cell receptor beta chains below, sequenced in a study of T-cell reconstitution after alpha-beta-depleted transplantation in children. A TCRbeta library incorporating unique molecular identifiers was prepared. TCRdb reprocessed the PCR reads via MiXCR and lists one record per CDR3 protein. The data show 500,000 to 750,000 distinct CDR3 sequences, 10% to 15% seen once. The sample here was PBMCs, mostly from graft donor cells, taken 360 days after TCRalphabeta/CD19-depleted stem cell transplant. These receptor sequences come from a male patient between 5 and 17 years old who had a stem cell transplant for acute myeloid leukemia, so the T cells may come from the graft donor.

This clonotype has at least ten counts. V is TRBV20-1 and J is TRBJ2-7; D perhaps matches TRBD2 (6 bases). Trimming shortened V by 3 bases and J by 2 bases, and 14 bases separated the two germline ends. The CDR3 loop spans 14 amino acids. Germline V lookup: CDR1 DFQATT, CDR2 SNEGSKA (reference sequence). This CDR3 is CSASGLAKAYEQYF. The CDR3 DNA reads as TGCAGTGCTAGTGGTCTAGCGAAGGCCTACGAGCAGTACTTC.

Of note for this clonotype: A much larger clone lies a single base off, so this may be a read error. The chain links TRBV29-1 to TRBJ2-7; D gene uncertain. The CDR3 consists of 13 residues. Germline lookup yields CDR1 SQVTM and CDR2 ANQGSEA. The CDR3 nucleotides are TGCAGCGCCCTAAGGGCCAAAACCTACGAGGAGTACTTC. As protein: CSALRAKTYEEYF.

This clonotype was counted a few times. The chain links TRBV5-1 to TRBJ2-3, with 8 positions matching TRBD2. Germline V gene data show CDR1 as SGHRS and CDR2 as YFSETQ. The CDR3 extends over 16 amino acids. With 5 bases clipped from V and 5 bases from J, the junction kept 13 bases outside the gene matches. The CDR3, as DNA: TGCGCCAGCAGGCGGGATAGCGGGATTGGAGGAGATACGCAGTATTTT. Its protein is CASRRDSGIGGDTQYF.